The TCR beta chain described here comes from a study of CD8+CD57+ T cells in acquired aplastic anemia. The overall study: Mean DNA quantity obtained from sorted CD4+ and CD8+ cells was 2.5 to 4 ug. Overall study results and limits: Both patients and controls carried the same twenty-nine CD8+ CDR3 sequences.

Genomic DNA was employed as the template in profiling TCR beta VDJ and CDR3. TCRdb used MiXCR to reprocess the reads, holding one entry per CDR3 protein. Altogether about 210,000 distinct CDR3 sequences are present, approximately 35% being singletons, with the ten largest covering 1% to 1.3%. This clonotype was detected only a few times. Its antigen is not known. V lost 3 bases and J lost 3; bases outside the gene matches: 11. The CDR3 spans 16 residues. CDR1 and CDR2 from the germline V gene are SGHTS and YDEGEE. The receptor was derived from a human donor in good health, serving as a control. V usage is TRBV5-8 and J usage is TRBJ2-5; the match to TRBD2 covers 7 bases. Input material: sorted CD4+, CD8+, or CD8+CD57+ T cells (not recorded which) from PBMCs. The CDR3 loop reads CASSSRIGRPEETQYF. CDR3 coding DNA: TGTGCCAGCAGCTCGCGAATCGGGAGGCCCGAAGAGACCCAGTACTTC. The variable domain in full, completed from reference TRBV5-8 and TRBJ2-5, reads EAGVTQSPTHLIKTRGQQATLRCSPISGHTSVYWYQQALGLGLQFLLWYDEGEERNRGNFPPRFSGRQFPNYSSELNVNALELEDSALYLCASSSRIGRPEETQYFGPGTRLLVL.